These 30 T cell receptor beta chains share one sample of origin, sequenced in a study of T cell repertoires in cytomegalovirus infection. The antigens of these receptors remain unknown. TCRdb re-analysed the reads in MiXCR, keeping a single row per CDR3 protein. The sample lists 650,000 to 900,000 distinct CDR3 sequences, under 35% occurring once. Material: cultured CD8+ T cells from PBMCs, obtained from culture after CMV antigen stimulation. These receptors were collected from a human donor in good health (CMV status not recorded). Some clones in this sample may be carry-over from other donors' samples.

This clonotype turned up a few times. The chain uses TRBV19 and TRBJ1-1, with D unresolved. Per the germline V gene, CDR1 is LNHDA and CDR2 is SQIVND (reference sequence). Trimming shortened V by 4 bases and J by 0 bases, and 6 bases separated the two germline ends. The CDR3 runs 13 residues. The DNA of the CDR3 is TGTGCCAGTAGTACCCGGGTGAACACTGAAGCTTTCTTT. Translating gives CASSTRVNTEAFF.

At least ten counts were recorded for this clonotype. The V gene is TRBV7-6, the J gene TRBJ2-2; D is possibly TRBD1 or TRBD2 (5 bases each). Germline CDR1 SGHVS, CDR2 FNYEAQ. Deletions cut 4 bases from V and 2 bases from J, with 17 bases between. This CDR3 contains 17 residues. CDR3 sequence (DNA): TGTGCCAGCAGCTGGGTTTCGGGACGGCCAAACACCGGGGAGCTGTTTTTT. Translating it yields CASSWVSGRPNTGELFF.

In DNA form, the CDR3 reads TGCAGTGCTAGAGTACTAGCGGACCTATCCTACAATGAGCAGTTCTTC. This translates into CSARVLADLSYNEQFF. This sequence joins TRBV20-1 and TRBJ2-1, with 8 bases identical to TRBD2. Trimming took 1 base from V and 1 from J; bases not matched to a gene: 6. Germline V lookup: CDR1 DFQATT, CDR2 SNEGSKA (reference sequence). The CDR3 sequence is 16 residues long.

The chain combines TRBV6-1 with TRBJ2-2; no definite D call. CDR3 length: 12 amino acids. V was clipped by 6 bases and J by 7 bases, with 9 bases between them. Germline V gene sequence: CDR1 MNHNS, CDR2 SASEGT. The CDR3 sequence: CASSPPHGELFF. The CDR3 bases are TGTGCCAGCAGCCCACCCCACGGGGAGCTGTTTTTT.

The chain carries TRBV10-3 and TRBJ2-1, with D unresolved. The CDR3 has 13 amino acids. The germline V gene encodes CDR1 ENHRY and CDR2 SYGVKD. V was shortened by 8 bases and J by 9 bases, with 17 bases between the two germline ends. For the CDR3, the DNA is TGTGCCATCCTCAGGCGGCAGCACGGTGAGCAGTTCTTC. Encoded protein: CAILRRQHGEQFF.

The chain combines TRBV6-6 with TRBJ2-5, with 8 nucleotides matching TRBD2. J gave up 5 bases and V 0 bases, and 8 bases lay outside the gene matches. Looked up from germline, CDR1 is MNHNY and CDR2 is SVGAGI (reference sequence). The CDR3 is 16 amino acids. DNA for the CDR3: TGTGCCAGCAGTTACTCGACCGGGGGGGTTGGGGAGACCCAGTACTTC. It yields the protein CASSYSTGGVGETQYF.

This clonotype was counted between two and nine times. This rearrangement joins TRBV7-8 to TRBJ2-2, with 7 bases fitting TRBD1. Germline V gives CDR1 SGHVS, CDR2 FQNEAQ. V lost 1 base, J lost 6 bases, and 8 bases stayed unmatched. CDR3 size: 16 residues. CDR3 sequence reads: CASSLGAGQGAGELFF. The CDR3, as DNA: TGTGCCAGCAGCTTAGGGGCAGGGCAGGGGGCCGGGGAGCTGTTTTTT. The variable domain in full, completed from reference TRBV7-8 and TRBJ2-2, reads GAGVSQSPRYKVAKRGQDVALRCDPISGHVSLFWYQQALGQGPEFLTYFQNEAQLDKSGLPSDRFFAERPEGSVSTLKIQRTQQEDSAVYLCASSLGAGQGAGELFFGEGSRLTVL.

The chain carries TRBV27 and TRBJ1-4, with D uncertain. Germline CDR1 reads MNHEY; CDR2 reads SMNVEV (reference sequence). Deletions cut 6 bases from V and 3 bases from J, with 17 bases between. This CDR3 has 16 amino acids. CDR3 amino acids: CASSSASWRSNEKLFF. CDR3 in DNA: TGTGCCAGCAGCTCCGCTTCGTGGCGATCTAATGAAAAACTGTTTTTT.

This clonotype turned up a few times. The CDR3: CASSPPRDRGPRGYTF. For the CDR3, the DNA is TGTGCCAGCAGCCCGCCGCGGGACAGGGGGCCACGGGGCTACACCTTC. The chain has TRBV7-9 and TRBJ1-2, with 12 nucleotides matching TRBD1. The CDR3 runs 16 residues. Germline lookup yields CDR1 SEHNR and CDR2 FQNEAQ (reference sequence). J gave up 8 bases and V 5 bases, and 12 bases lay outside the gene matches.

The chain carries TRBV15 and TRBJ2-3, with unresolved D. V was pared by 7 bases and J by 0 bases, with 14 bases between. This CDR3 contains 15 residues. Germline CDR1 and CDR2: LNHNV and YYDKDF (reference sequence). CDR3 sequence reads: CATKSSPLSTDTQYF. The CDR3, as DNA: TGTGCCACCAAGAGTAGCCCTCTTAGCACAGATACGCAGTATTTT.

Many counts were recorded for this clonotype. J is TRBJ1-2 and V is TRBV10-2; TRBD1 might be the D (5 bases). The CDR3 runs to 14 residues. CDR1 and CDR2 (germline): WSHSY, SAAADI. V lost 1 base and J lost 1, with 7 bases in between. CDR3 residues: CASSEWGGNYGYTF. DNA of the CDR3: TGCGCCAGCAGTGAGTGGGGGGGTAACTATGGCTACACCTTC.

The CDR3, as DNA: TGCAGCGCCGTAACCGGGACAGGGAGAAACACCATATATTTT. It translates to CSAVTGTGRNTIYF. The genes are TRBV29-1 and TRBJ1-3, with 9 bases aligning to TRBD1. Losses at the gene ends were 7 bases for V and 5 bases for J; bases not matched to a gene: 9. The germline V gene has CDR1 SQVTM and CDR2 ANQGSEA. The CDR3 is 14 residues long. Full variable domain (rest looked up from reference TRBV29-1 and TRBJ1-3): SAVISQKPSRDICQRGTSLTIQCQVDSQVTMMFWYRQQPGQSLTLIATANQGSEATYESGFVIDKFPISRPNLTFSTLTVSNMSPEDSSIYLCSAVTGTGRNTIYFGEGSWLTVV.

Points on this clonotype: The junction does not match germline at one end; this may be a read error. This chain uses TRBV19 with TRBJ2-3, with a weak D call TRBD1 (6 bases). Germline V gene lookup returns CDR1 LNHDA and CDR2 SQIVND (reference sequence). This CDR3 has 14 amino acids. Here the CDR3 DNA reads TGTGCCAGTAGACCGACCAGGGGTGCAGATATGCAGTATTTT. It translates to CASRPTRGADMQYF.

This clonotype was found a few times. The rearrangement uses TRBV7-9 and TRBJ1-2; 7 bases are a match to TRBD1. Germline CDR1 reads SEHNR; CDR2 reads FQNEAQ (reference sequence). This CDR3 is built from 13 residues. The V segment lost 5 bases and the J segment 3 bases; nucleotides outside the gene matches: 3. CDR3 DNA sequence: TGTGCCAGCAGCGATACAGGGGACTATGGCTACACCTTC. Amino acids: CASSDTGDYGYTF.

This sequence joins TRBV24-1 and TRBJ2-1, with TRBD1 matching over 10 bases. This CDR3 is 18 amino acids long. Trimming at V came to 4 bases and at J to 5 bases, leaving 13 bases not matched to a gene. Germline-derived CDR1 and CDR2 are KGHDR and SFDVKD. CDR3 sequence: CATSEPGQGGTGHNEQFF. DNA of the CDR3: TGTGCCACCAGTGAGCCCGGACAGGGGGGCACCGGGCACAATGAGCAGTTCTTC.

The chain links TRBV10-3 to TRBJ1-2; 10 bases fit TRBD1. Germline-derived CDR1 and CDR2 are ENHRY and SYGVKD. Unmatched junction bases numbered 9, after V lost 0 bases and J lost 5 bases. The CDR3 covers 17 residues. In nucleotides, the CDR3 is TGTGCCATCAGTGAGTCGAGTTATGGGACAGGGGCATATGGCTACACCTTC. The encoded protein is CAISESSYGTGAYGYTF.

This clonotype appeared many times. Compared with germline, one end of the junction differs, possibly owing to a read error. The CDR3 is CASSLGPNTGELFF. The CDR3, as DNA: TGCGCCAGCAGCCTTGGACCTAACACCGGGGAGCTGTTTTTT. J is TRBJ2-2 and V is TRBV28; D unclear. The CDR3 consists of 14 residues. CDR1 is MDHEN and CDR2 is SYDVKM in the germline V gene.

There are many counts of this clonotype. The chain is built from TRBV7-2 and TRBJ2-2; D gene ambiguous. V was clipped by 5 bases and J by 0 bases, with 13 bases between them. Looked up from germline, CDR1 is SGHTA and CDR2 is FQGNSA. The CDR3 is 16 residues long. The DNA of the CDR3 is TGTGCCAGCAGCCTAGAGGCTAACGCGAACACCGGGGAGCTGTTTTTT. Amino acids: CASSLEANANTGELFF.

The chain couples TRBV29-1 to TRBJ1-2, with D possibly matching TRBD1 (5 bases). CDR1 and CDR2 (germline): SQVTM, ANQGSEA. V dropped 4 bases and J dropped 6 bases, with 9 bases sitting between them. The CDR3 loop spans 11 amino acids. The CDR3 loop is CSVGVRDGYTF. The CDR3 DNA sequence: TGCAGCGTTGGGGTCAGGGATGGCTACACCTTC.

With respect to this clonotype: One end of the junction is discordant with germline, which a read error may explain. Here the CDR3 DNA reads TGTACCACCAGCAGAGGCATGGACACTGACTACAATGAGCAGTTCTTC. Amino acid sequence: CTTSRGMDTDYNEQFF. The J gene is TRBJ2-1, the V gene TRBV15, with a possible D match to TRBD1 (5 bases). The CDR3 loop spans 16 amino acids. CDR1 is LNHNV and CDR2 is YYDKDF in the germline V gene (reference sequence).

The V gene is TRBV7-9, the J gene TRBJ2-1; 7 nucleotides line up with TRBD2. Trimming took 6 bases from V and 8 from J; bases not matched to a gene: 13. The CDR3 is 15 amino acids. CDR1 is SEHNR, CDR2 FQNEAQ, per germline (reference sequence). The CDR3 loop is CASRKAGTKEDEQFF. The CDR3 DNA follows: TGTGCCAGCAGAAAAGCCGGGACTAAAGAGGATGAGCAGTTCTTC. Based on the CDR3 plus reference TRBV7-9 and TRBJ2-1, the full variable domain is DTGVSQNPRHKITKRGQNVTFRCDPISEHNRLYWYRQTLGQGPEFLTYFQNEAQLEKSRLLSDRFSAERPKGSFSTLEIQRTEQGDSAMYLCASRKAGTKEDEQFFGPGTRLTVL.

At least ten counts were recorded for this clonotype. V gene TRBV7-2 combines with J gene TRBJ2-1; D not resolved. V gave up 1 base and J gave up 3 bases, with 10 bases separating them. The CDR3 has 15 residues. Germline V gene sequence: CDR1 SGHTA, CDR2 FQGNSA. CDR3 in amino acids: CASSLVSQNYNEQFF. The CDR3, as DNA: TGTGCCAGCAGCTTAGTCTCCCAGAACTACAATGAGCAGTTCTTC. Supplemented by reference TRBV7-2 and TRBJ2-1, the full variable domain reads GAGVSQSPSNKVTEKGKDVELRCDPISGHTALYWYRQSLGQGLEFLIYFQGNSAPDKSGLPSDRFSAERTGGSVSTLTIQRTQQEDSAVYLCASSLVSQNYNEQFFGPGTRLTVL.

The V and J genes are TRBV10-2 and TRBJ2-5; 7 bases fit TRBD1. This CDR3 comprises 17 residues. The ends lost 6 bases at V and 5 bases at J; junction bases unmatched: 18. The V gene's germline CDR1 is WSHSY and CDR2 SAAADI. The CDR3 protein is CASSAGAGGRWRETQYF. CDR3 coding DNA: TGCGCCAGCAGCGCCGGGGCAGGGGGAAGATGGAGGGAGACCCAGTACTTC.

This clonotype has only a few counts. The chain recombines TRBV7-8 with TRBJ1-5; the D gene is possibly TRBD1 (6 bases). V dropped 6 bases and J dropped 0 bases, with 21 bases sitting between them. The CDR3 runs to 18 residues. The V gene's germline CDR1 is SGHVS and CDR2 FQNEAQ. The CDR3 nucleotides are TGTGCCAGCAGATCGAGGGGGTCGGGCTTGAATAGCAATCAGCCCCAGCATTTT. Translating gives CASRSRGSGLNSNQPQHF.

The CDR3 bases are TGTGCCATCAACGACCCACCGAATGAGCAGTTCTTC. Its protein is CAINDPPNEQFF. This chain uses TRBV10-3 with TRBJ2-1, with no clear D. Trimming stripped 7 bases from V and 7 bases from J, with 11 bases between. CDR3 length equals 12 residues. Germline V CDR1 and CDR2: ENHRY, SYGVKD.

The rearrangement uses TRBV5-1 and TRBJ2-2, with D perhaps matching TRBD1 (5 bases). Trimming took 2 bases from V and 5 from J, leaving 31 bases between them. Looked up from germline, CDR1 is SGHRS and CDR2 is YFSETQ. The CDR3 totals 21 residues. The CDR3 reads CASSFHAQVNKGWLGTGELFF. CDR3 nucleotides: TGCGCCAGCAGCTTTCATGCCCAAGTTAATAAGGGGTGGCTTGGGACCGGGGAGCTGTTTTTT.

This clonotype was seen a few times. CDR3 sequence reads: CASSLVHGASTDTQYF. As DNA, the CDR3 is TGTGCCAGCAGCTTGGTACACGGGGCTAGCACAGATACGCAGTATTTT. V is TRBV5-4 and J is TRBJ2-3; D tentatively reads TRBD1 or TRBD2 (5 bases each). The CDR3 sequence is 16 residues long. In germline, CDR1 is SGHNT, CDR2 YYREEE (reference sequence). Deletions cut 0 bases from V and 0 bases from J, with 11 bases between. Supplemented by reference TRBV5-4 and TRBJ2-3, the full variable domain reads ETGVTQSPTHLIKTRGQQVTLRCSSQSGHNTVSWYQQALGQGPQFIFQYYREEENGRGNFPPRFSGLQFPNYSSELNVNALELDDSALYLCASSLVHGASTDTQYFGPGTRLTVL.

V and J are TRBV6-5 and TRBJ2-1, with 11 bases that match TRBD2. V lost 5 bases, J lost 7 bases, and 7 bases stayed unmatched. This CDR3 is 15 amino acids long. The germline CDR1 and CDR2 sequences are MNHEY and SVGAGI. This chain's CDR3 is CASSRPGLAENEQFF. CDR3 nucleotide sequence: TGTGCCAGCAGTAGACCGGGACTAGCGGAGAATGAGCAGTTCTTC.

The DNA of the CDR3 is TGTGCCAGCAGCCCTCCGACAGCGATCTCTGGAAACACCATATATTTT. It codes for CASSPPTAISGNTIYF. This rearrangement joins TRBV7-9 to TRBJ1-3; perhaps TRBD1 as D (5 bases). The V gene's germline CDR1 is SEHNR and CDR2 FQNEAQ (reference sequence). The CDR3 has 16 amino acids. V was pared by 5 bases and J by 0 bases, with 14 bases between.

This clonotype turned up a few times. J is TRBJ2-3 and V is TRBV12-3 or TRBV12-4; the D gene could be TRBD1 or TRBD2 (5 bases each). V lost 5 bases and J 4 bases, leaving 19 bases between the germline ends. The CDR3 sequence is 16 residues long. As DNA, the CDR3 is TGTGCCAGCAGTCCTATCCAGAGCAGGGACCCAGATACGCAGTATTTT. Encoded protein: CASSPIQSRDPDTQYF.